The rows below give T cell receptor beta chains drawn from one sample of a study of blood T cell repertoires in COVID-19. Data came from immunoSEQ multiplex PCR; TCRdb stores just in-frame clones and leaves some out. The sample consists of 130,000 to 150,000 clones, approximately 80% of them appearing once. Sequencing was carried out using peripheral blood. These receptors originate from a human donor in a cohort sampled during active COVID-19. Each CDR3 is given with its conserved first and last residue. The D gene is left open where the match is weak. Size is stated for part of the rows, as once, few or many counts, or as a class when the clone is expanded.

once	TRBV25-1	TRBD1	TRBJ2-1	CASSGTLGTGNNEQFF	TGTGCCAGCAGTGGAACCTTGGGGACAGGTAACAATGAGCAGTTCTTC
.	TRBV9	.	TRBJ2-2	CASSVGLTGELFF	TGTGCCAGCAGCGTAGGTCTTACCGGGGAGCTGTTTTTT
.	TRBV30	.	TRBJ1-1	CAWSGKEAFF	TGTGCCTGGAGCGGTAAGGAAGCTTTCTTT
.	TRBV6-5	.	TRBJ1-5	CASSLGRTYQPQHF	TGTGCCAGCAGTCTGGGGCGGACGTATCAGCCCCAGCATTTT
.	TRBV19	.	TRBJ1-1	CASSIGQQNTEAFF	TGTGCCAGTAGTATCGGACAGCAGAACACTGAAGCTTTCTTT
.	TRBV10-1	.	TRBJ2-1	CASSGPGMDEQFF	TGCGCCAGCAGTGGCCCAGGGATGGATGAGCAGTTCTTC
.	TRBV28	.	TRBJ1-4	CASKRGYVDEKLFF	TGTGCCAGCAAGAGGGGGTATGTGGATGAAAAACTGTTTTTT
few	TRBV25-1	.	TRBJ1-1	CASSRPGQNTEAFF	TGTGCCAGCAGTAGACCGGGACAGAACACTGAAGCTTTCTTT
.	TRBV6-6	.	TRBJ2-2	CASTLRLAGELFF	TGTGCCAGCACCCTACGACTCGCCGGGGAGCTGTTTTTT
once	TRBV18	TRBD2	TRBJ2-2	CASSLTTSVTGELFF	TGTGCCAGCTCACTCACAACTAGCGTCACCGGGGAGCTGTTTTTT
.	TRBV11-1	.	TRBJ1-1	CASSLLGAIPGAFF	TGTGCCAGCAGCTTATTGGGGGCCATTCCCGGGGCTTTCTTT
.	TRBV28	.	TRBJ2-5	CATKRGGVAETQYF	TGTGCCACCAAACGAGGGGGGGTGGCAGAGACCCAGTACTTC
.	TRBV9	TRBD1	TRBJ1-1	CASSSYRGGSEAFF	TGTGCCAGCAGCTCCTACAGGGGAGGTAGTGAAGCTTTCTTT
.	TRBV4-1	.	TRBJ1-6	CASSQDTSSPLHF	TGCGCCAGCAGCCAGGACACTTCCTCACCCCTCCACTTT
.	TRBV6-2/TRBV6-3	.	TRBJ2-1	CASSYEVYNEQFF	TGTGCCAGCAGTTACGAGGTGTACAATGAGCAGTTCTTC
.	TRBV10-3	TRBD1	TRBJ1-4	CAISESKGGSEKLFF	TGTGCCATCAGTGAGTCGAAAGGGGGCAGTGAAAAACTGTTTTTT
few	TRBV2	.	TRBJ1-1	CARFQGSEAFF	TGTGCCAGGTTCCAGGGGAGTGAAGCTTTCTTT
.	TRBV18	.	TRBJ1-3	CASSPQGSGNTIYF	TGTGCCAGCTCACCCCAGGGATCTGGAAACACCATATATTTT
.	TRBV28	.	TRBJ2-6	CASSLRGGANVLTF	TGTGCCAGCAGTCTCAGGGGTGGGGCCAACGTCCTGACTTTC
.	TRBV7-9	TRBD1	TRBJ2-5	CASSSPKRVGQPQETQYF	TGTGCCAGCAGCTCCCCTAAGAGGGTGGGACAGCCCCAAGAGACCCAGTACTTC
.	TRBV20-1	.	TRBJ2-3	CSGRVTDTQYF	TGCAGTGGGCGGGTCACAGATACGCAGTATTTT
.	TRBV7-9	.	TRBJ1-1	CASSLDQKITEAFF	TGTGCCAGCAGCTTAGATCAGAAGATCACTGAAGCTTTCTTT
.	TRBV10-2	.	TRBJ2-1	CASSGNLGYNEQFF	TGCGCCAGCAGCGGAAACCTAGGATACAATGAGCAGTTCTTC
.	TRBV18	.	TRBJ2-7	CASSPLVPYEQYF	TGTGCCAGCTCACCGCTAGTTCCCTACGAGCAGTACTTC
.	TRBV5-1	TRBD1	TRBJ1-3	CASSLALGQGNTIYF	TGCGCCAGCAGCTTGGCCCTGGGACAGGGAAACACCATATATTTT
.	TRBV28	TRBD1	TRBJ1-5	CASSKQGVSNQPQHF	TGTGCCAGCAGTAAACAGGGGGTCAGCAATCAGCCCCAGCATTTT
.	TRBV3-1/TRBV3-2	.	TRBJ1-3	CASSPQVGVSGNTIYF	TGTGCCAGCAGCCCACAAGTAGGGGTATCTGGAAACACCATATATTTT
few	TRBV2	.	TRBJ2-5	CASRMGMGAQETQYF	TGTGCCAGCAGAATGGGTATGGGGGCTCAAGAGACCCAGTACTTC
.	TRBV28	TRBD2	TRBJ2-5	CASKGLAGGEETQYF	TGTGCCAGCAAGGGACTAGCGGGGGGTGAAGAGACCCAGTACTTC
.	TRBV3-1/TRBV3-2	.	TRBJ2-6	CASSQNTGKGSGANVLTF	TGTGCCAGCAGTCAAAACACAGGGAAAGGCTCTGGGGCCAACGTCCTGACTTTC
.	TRBV29-1	.	TRBJ2-3	CSVLRVGDTQYF	TGCAGCGTTTTGAGGGTAGGCGATACGCAGTATTTT
.	TRBV29-1	TRBD1	TRBJ2-2	CSVVTGALTGELFF	TGCAGCGTAGTGACAGGGGCCCTCACCGGGGAGCTGTTTTTT
.	TRBV28	.	TRBJ2-6	CASSLTHTGANVLTF	TGTGCCAGCAGTTTAACCCACACTGGGGCCAACGTCCTGACTTTC
many	TRBV5-1	TRBD1	TRBJ2-7	CASSPRQGDSYEQYF	TGCGCCAGCAGCCCGAGACAGGGTGACTCCTACGAGCAGTACTTC
.	TRBV28	.	TRBJ2-6	CASSSSNQGGVLTF	TGTGCCAGCAGTTCCTCGAACCAGGGCGGCGTCCTGACTTTC
.	TRBV29-1	TRBD2	TRBJ2-3	CSFLGLAGVGTDTQYF	TGCAGCTTCCTAGGACTAGCGGGAGTAGGGACAGATACGCAGTATTTT
.	TRBV6-1	.	TRBJ2-2	CASSDRVAGELFF	TGTGCCAGCAGTGACAGGGTTGCCGGGGAGCTGTTTTTT